Listed below are T cell receptor beta chains from one sample, sequenced in a study of shared clonotypes between healthy human individuals. The data were produced by immunoSEQ multiplex PCR, yet TCRdb's version contains in-frame clones alone and is incomplete. The sample lists about 470,000 clones; around 79% were seen once. What was sequenced was PBMCs. These receptors were collected from a woman aged 40 to 50 in good health. Some clones in this sample may be carry-over from other donors' samples. Each CDR3 is given with its conserved first and last residue. The D gene is left open where the match is weak. Where a row states a size, it is once, few, many or the class of an expanded clone; other rows omit it.

J: TRBJ2-7; D: NA; size: NA; V: TRBV7-3; DNA: TGTGCCAGCAGCTTAGGCCCAGAGAGCTCCTACGAGCAGTACTTC; CDR3: CASSLGPESSYEQYF
J: TRBJ1-5; D: TRBD1; size: NA; V: TRBV25-1; DNA: TGTGCCAGCAGGGGGACAGGAGTAAATCAGCCCCAGCATTTT; CDR3: CASRGTGVNQPQHF
J: TRBJ2-7; D: NA; size: NA; V: TRBV6-5; DNA: TGTGCCAGCAGTCGGTCGCGGGGACCCTACGAGCAGTACTTC; CDR3: CASSRSRGPYEQYF
J: TRBJ1-5; D: TRBD1; size: NA; V: TRBV7-2; DNA: TGTGCCAGCAGTTTAACAGGGGGGAGCAGCAATCAGCCCCAGCATTTT; CDR3: CASSLTGGSSNQPQHF
J: TRBJ2-1; D: NA; size: NA; V: TRBV10-3; DNA: TGTGCCATCAGTGCCCCAGGGGCGGGGACCTACAATGAGCAGTTCTTC; CDR3: CAISAPGAGTYNEQFF
J: TRBJ2-5; D: TRBD2; size: NA; V: TRBV11-2; DNA: TGTGCCAGCAGACTAGCGGGAGAAGAGACCCAGTACTTC; CDR3: CASRLAGEETQYF
J: TRBJ2-7; D: TRBD1; size: NA; V: TRBV18; DNA: TGTGCCAGCTCACCCGGACAGGGCGACGAGCAGTACTTC; CDR3: CASSPGQGDEQYF
J: TRBJ2-3; D: TRBD2; size: NA; V: TRBV18; DNA: TGTGCCAGCTCACTGGGTTTGTCTAGCGGAACGACAGATACGCAGTATTTT; CDR3: CASSLGLSSGTTDTQYF
J: TRBJ2-1; D: TRBD2; size: NA; V: TRBV30; DNA: TGTGCCTGGAGTGTTCTAGCGGGAGGCGAGCAGTTCTTC; CDR3: CAWSVLAGGEQFF
J: TRBJ2-7; D: TRBD1; size: NA; V: TRBV4-3; DNA: TGCGCCAGCAGCACCCACGAGACAGGGGGTAATTTTGGTTACGAGCAGTACTTC; CDR3: CASSTHETGGNFGYEQYF
J: TRBJ2-7; D: NA; size: NA; V: TRBV27; DNA: TGTGCCAGCAGTTTATCTTGGGACACCTACGAGCAGTACTTC; CDR3: CASSLSWDTYEQYF
J: TRBJ1-4; D: NA; size: few; V: TRBV5-1; DNA: TGCGCCAGCAGCTTGGCCCTGGGTCGGGAAAAACTGTTTTTT; CDR3: CASSLALGREKLFF
J: TRBJ1-1; D: NA; size: NA; V: TRBV6-4; DNA: TGTGCCAGCAGTGCGGACCCGAACACTGAAGCTTTCTTT; CDR3: CASSADPNTEAFF
J: TRBJ2-5; D: NA; size: NA; V: TRBV5-1; DNA: TGCGCCAGCAGCTTGGGGCGGAATCAAAAAGAGACCCAGTACTTC; CDR3: CASSLGRNQKETQYF
J: TRBJ1-4; D: NA; size: NA; V: TRBV21-1; DNA: TGTGCCAGCAGCCGGACCGGGACGCATGAAAAACTGTTTTTT; CDR3: CASSRTGTHEKLFF
J: TRBJ2-1; D: NA; size: NA; V: TRBV7-6; DNA: TGTGCCAGCAGCTTAGTGCGGACAGATAATGAGCAGTTCTTC; CDR3: CASSLVRTDNEQFF
J: TRBJ1-3; D: NA; size: NA; V: TRBV9; DNA: TGTGCCAGCAGCGTAACTCAGGGCTCTGGAAACACCATATATTTT; CDR3: CASSVTQGSGNTIYF
J: TRBJ2-6; D: NA; size: NA; V: TRBV28; DNA: TGTGCCAGCGAGAGGTCGGACGTCCTGACTTTC; CDR3: CASERSDVLTF
J: TRBJ1-4; D: TRBD1; size: NA; V: TRBV27; DNA: TGTGCCAGCAGGCCGACAGGGAACGGGCTAAATGAAAAACTGTTTTTT; CDR3: CASRPTGNGLNEKLFF
J: TRBJ1-1; D: NA; size: NA; V: TRBV7-8; DNA: TGTGCCAGCAGCTTAGCCCTCGGCAGGCCTGAAGCTTTCTTT; CDR3: CASSLALGRPEAFF